The entry below describes one TCR beta chain. Its target is unknown. This CDR3 region has 15 residues. Germline values: CDR1 MNHEY, CDR2 SVGAGI. V was pared by 5 bases and J by 7 bases, with 21 bases between. This sample was taken from a study of T cell responses to AZD1222 COVID-19 vaccine. Points from the study as a whole: Spike-spanning, vaccine-associated CD4 TCRs were dominant at 160-218 and 743-854. Seropositive AZD1222 recipients at baseline numbered only six or seven.

Some clones are missing from TCRdb's copy, which holds only in-frame ones; the method was immunoSEQ multiplex PCR. The data hold 70,000 to 90,000 clones, with about nine tenths observed a single time. This chain uses TRBV6-5 with TRBJ2-7, with a weak D call TRBD1 (6 bases). The sample consisted of peripheral blood, taken on day 0 of AZD1222 vaccination. The sequence derives from an adult in good health. CDR3 amino acids: CASSTRQALWGEQYF. The CDR3 region has the DNA TGTGCCAGCAGTACAAGACAGGCGCTTTGGGGGGAGCAGTACTTC.